The 30 T cell receptor beta chains below come from one sample, sequenced in a study of T cell clonality in common variable immunodeficiency. Data came from immunoSEQ multiplex PCR; TCRdb stores just in-frame clones and leaves some out. The sample presents about 35,000 clones, none singletons. What was sequenced was peripheral blood mononuclear cells. Receptors originate from a person between 18 and 75 years old in good health.

This clone was counted many times. From the germline J gene comes the end of the CDR3, since the read stops 3 residues before it. The J gene is TRBJ2-5, the V gene TRBV20-1; 7 positions match TRBD1. CDR1 and CDR2 from the germline V gene are DFQATT and SNEGSKA (reference sequence). The J segment lost 6 bases and the V segment lost 5 bases, leaving 12 bases of the junction unmatched. The CDR3 runs 14 residues. CDR3 bases read: TGCAGTGCTGGGACCTTTAGGGGGCCAAAGACC. Translating gives CSAGTFRGPKT. The entire CDR3 sequence reads CSAGTFRGPKTQYF.

This clone occurred many times. The sequenced fragment ends 3 residues before the CDR3 boundary, so the rest is inferred from the germline J gene. The chain joins TRBV5-6 to TRBJ2-7; 7 bases agree with TRBD1. Germline-derived CDR1 and CDR2 are SGHDT and YYEEEE. The CDR3 has 13 residues. The trim removed 3 bases at V and 3 bases at J, leaving 3 bases unmatched. The CDR3 protein is CASSSTGVYEQYF. The sequenced part of the CDR3 DNA is TGTGCCAGCAGCTCAACAGGGGTCTACGAG.

This clone was detected ten times or more. The read gets to within 3 residues of the CDR3 end, and the germline J gene fills in the rest. The V call is TRBV12-5, the J call TRBJ2-6; D is ambiguous. Germline V gene sequence: CDR1 LGHNT, CDR2 FRNRAP. Trimming took off 5 bases at V and 0 bases at J, with 11 bases between the two ends. This CDR3 is built from 16 residues. CDR3 residues: CASGPRLSSGANVLTF. CDR3 bases read: TGTGCTAGTGGTCCCCGGTTGAGCTCTGGGGCCAACGTC.

CDR3 region: CASSPAGLKITEAFF. The part of the CDR3 DNA that was read is TGTGCCAGCTCACCAGCAGGGCTGAAGATCACTGAA. J is TRBJ1-1 and V is TRBV18; a possible D gene is TRBD1 (5 bases). The CDR3 end lies 3 residues beyond the end of the read and is filled in from the germline J gene. The CDR3 contains 15 residues. Trimming left V 2 bases short and J 4 bases short, with 14 bases between. Germline assignment: CDR1 KGHSH and CDR2 LQKENI.

Ten or more counts support this clone. The CDR3 end falls 3 residues outside the read, so it is completed with the germline J gene. The chain uses TRBV18 and TRBJ2-7, with 11 bases aligning to TRBD2. Germline lookup yields CDR1 KGHSH and CDR2 LQKENI. The CDR3 contains 14 residues. The V segment lost 5 bases and the J segment 5 bases; nucleotides outside the gene matches: 5. CDR3 DNA, as far as it was read: TGTGCCAGCTCAAAGACTAGCGGGGTCCACGAG. It is translated as CASSKTSGVHE. The entire CDR3 sequence reads CASSKTSGVHEQYF.

Ten or more counts support this clone. Coverage ceases 3 residues before the CDR3 finishes, and the germline J gene fills in the end. This rearrangement joins TRBV2 to TRBJ2-7, with 13 positions matching TRBD2. J gave up 0 bases and V 2 bases, and 1 base lay outside the gene matches. CDR3 length: 16 amino acids. Germline values: CDR1 SNHLY, CDR2 FYNNEI. The CDR3 bases that were read are TGTGCCAGCAGTGAACGGACTAGCGGGAGCTCCTACGAG. This codes for CASSERTSGSSYE. The whole CDR3 sequence reads CASSERTSGSSYEQYF.

In its sample, this clone was seen many times. The read terminates 3 residues before the CDR3 end, so the remaining end is supplied by the germline J gene. The chain has TRBV7-9 and TRBJ1-2; 8 bases line up with TRBD1. The CDR3 spans 15 residues. Looked up from germline, CDR1 is SEHNR and CDR2 is FQNEAQ (reference sequence). Incomplete CDR3 DNA: TGTGCCAGCAGCTTCCCGGGACAGGAGGATCGGGGC. Amino acids: CASSFPGQEDRG. The complete CDR3 protein is CASSFPGQEDRGYTF. Variable domain in full (rest from reference TRBV7-9 and TRBJ1-2): DTGVSQNPRHKITKRGQNVTFRCDPISEHNRLYWYRQTLGQGPEFLTYFQNEAQLEKSRLLSDRFSAERPKGSFSTLEIQRTEQGDSAMYLCASSFPGQEDRGYTFGSGTRLTVV.

This clone was seen at least ten times. From the germline J gene comes the end of the CDR3, since the read stops 3 residues before it. The chain combines TRBV7-9 with TRBJ1-4; D perhaps matches TRBD1 (6 bases). The germline gives CDR1 SEHNR, CDR2 FQNEAQ (reference sequence). CDR3 length: 14 residues. Trimming removed 6 bases at V and 6 bases at J, with 14 bases between. This CDR3 reads CASSQDRFDEKLFF. Incomplete CDR3 DNA: TGTGCCAGCAGTCAAGACAGGTTCGATGAAAAA.

This clone was picked up many times. The read terminates 3 residues ahead of where the CDR3 ends, so the germline J gene completes it. The chain joins TRBV5-4 to TRBJ2-7; 9 bases agree with TRBD1. The CDR3 is 14 residues long. The germline gives CDR1 SGHNT, CDR2 YYREEE (reference sequence). V was pared by 3 bases and J by 6 bases, with 7 bases of the junction left unmatched. The CDR3 loop reads CASSWPGQGLEQYF. CDR3 DNA (partial): TGTGCCAGCAGCTGGCCGGGACAGGGTCTCGAG.

This clone showed up many times. The sequenced CDR3 bases are TGCGCCAGCAGCTTGGCCGGCCAGGGATCTGGAAACACC. The encoded protein is CASSLAGQGSGNT. The entire CDR3 reads CASSLAGQGSGNTIYF. J is TRBJ1-3 and V is TRBV5-1, with D possibly being TRBD1 (5 bases). The CDR3 end lies 3 residues beyond the end of the read and is filled in from the germline J gene. V lost 0 bases and J lost 1, with 11 bases in between. The V gene's germline CDR1 is SGHRS and CDR2 YFSETQ. This CDR3 region has 16 residues.

This clone was counted ten times or more. The read gets to within 3 residues of the CDR3 end, and the germline J gene fills in the rest. The chain recombines TRBV4-2 with TRBJ2-6, with 8 positions matching TRBD1. Germline trimming cut 4 bases from V and 0 bases from J; bases unmatched to any gene: 5. The CDR3 has 17 amino acids. Looked up from germline, CDR1 is LGHNA and CDR2 is YNFKEQ. The sequenced CDR3 bases are TGTGCCAGCAGCCGCTGGACAGGGATCTCTGGGGCCAACGTC. Translation gives CASSRWTGISGANV. The CDR3, in full, reads CASSRWTGISGANVLTF.

There are many counts of this clone. The part of the CDR3 DNA that was read is TGTGCCAGCAGCTTGGAGTACGGGACTAGCGGTGAG. Protein sequence: CASSLEYGTSGE. The CDR3 reads in full as CASSLEYGTSGEQFF. This chain connects TRBV5-4 to TRBJ2-1; 11 nucleotides line up with TRBD2. The sequence runs out 3 residues before the end of the CDR3; the remainder is reconstructed from the germline J gene. Germline V gene lookup returns CDR1 SGHNT and CDR2 YYREEE (reference sequence). There are 15 residues in the CDR3. After removal of 0 bases from V and 9 bases from J, the junction contained 5 bases not matched to a gene.

This clone was picked up many times. Sequencing ends 3 residues short of the CDR3 end; the germline J gene provides the rest. The rearrangement uses TRBV5-1 and TRBJ2-2, with D possibly matching TRBD2 (6 bases). V lost 2 bases to trimming and J lost 4 bases, with 15 bases between them. Germline CDR1 is SGHRS and CDR2 is YFSETQ. The CDR3 totals 16 residues. Partial CDR3 DNA: TGCGCCAGCAGCTTACTCCGGACTACCCCCACCGGGGAG. Translated: CASSLLRTTPTGE. The entire CDR3 is CASSLLRTTPTGELFF.

This clone was observed at least ten times. The read terminates 3 residues ahead of where the CDR3 ends, so the germline J gene completes it. This sequence joins TRBV19 and TRBJ2-1; D might be TRBD2 (5 bases). V lost 4 bases to trimming and J lost 4 bases, with 8 bases between them. Germline V gene sequence: CDR1 LNHDA, CDR2 SQIVND (reference sequence). The CDR3 sequence is 13 residues long. CDR3 protein: CASSTGGYNEQFF. The DNA read from the CDR3 is TGTGCCAGTAGTACAGGAGGATACAATGAG.

This clone was seen at least ten times. The read finishes 3 residues shy of the CDR3 end, and the germline J gene is used to complete it. V is TRBV4-2 and J is TRBJ2-1, with 8 bases matching TRBD2. The germline CDR1 and CDR2 sequences are LGHNA and YNFKEQ. V was pared by 3 bases and J by 7 bases, with 17 bases of the junction left unmatched. The CDR3 is made up of 18 amino acids. The CDR3 region is CASSQVQGFLAGLNEQFF. CDR3 DNA (partial): TGTGCCAGCAGCCAGGTCCAAGGGTTCCTAGCGGGTCTGAATGAG.

In its sample, this clone was seen many times. The read ends 3 residues early relative to the CDR3; the germline J gene fills the gap. V usage is TRBV6-1 and J usage is TRBJ1-2, with 7 bases matching TRBD1. Per germline, CDR1 MNHNS and CDR2 SASEGT. The ends lost 4 bases at V and 4 bases at J; junction bases unmatched: 6. The CDR3 totals 14 residues. This CDR3 is CASSGRGRLYGYTF. CDR3 DNA, as far as it was read: TGTGCCAGCAGTGGTAGGGGGCGCCTCTATGGC.

This clone has a count of ten or more. The missing CDR3 end, 3 residues past where the read stops, is filled in from the germline J gene. V usage is TRBV20-1 and J usage is TRBJ2-4; maybe TRBD1 (5 bases). Trimming took 3 bases from V and 6 from J, leaving 18 bases between them. CDR1 and CDR2 from the germline V gene are DFQATT and SNEGSKA (reference sequence). CDR3 size: 15 residues. The CDR3 sequence: CSARLGQGPRNIQYF. Incomplete CDR3 DNA: TGCAGTGCTAGGTTAGGCCAGGGCCCCCGAAACATT.

This clone has at least ten counts. The read falls 3 residues short of the CDR3 end, and the missing part is taken from the germline J gene. The chain has TRBV7-9 and TRBJ1-1; D unresolved. The CDR3 has 12 amino acids. CDR1 is SEHNR and CDR2 is FQNEAQ in the germline V gene (reference sequence). V lost 5 bases to trimming and J lost 2 bases, with 6 bases between them. The chain's CDR3 is CASSRLNTEAFF. The CDR3 DNA, read in part, is TGTGCCAGCAGCCGCCTAAACACTGAA.

This clone was seen many times. The read ends 3 residues early relative to the CDR3; the germline J gene fills the gap. The genes are TRBV29-1 and TRBJ2-1; D gene ambiguous. The CDR3 sequence is 11 residues long. CDR1 is SQVTM, CDR2 ANQGSEA, per germline. V was clipped by 6 bases and J by 7 bases, with 10 bases between them. The DNA read from the CDR3 is TGCAGCGTACCGTGGCGGAATGAG. Its protein is CSVPWRNE. From start to end, the CDR3 is CSVPWRNEQFF.

This clone was detected many times. The read is 3 residues too short to cover the CDR3 end, so that end is filled in from the germline J gene. The chain joins TRBV20-1 to TRBJ2-7; D is unresolved. CDR1 and CDR2 (germline): DFQATT, SNEGSKA (reference sequence). The V gene lost 1 base and the J gene lost 4 bases, with 5 bases spanning the gap. The CDR3 sequence is 11 residues long. The CDR3 DNA, read in part, is TGCAGTGCTAGAGTACAGTACGAG. It is translated as CSARVQYE. The CDR3 reads in full as CSARVQYEQYF.

This clone was recorded many times. CDR3 sequence reads: CASSDLAGANTGELFF. The sequenced part of the CDR3 DNA is TGTGCCAGCAGTGACCTAGCGGGAGCGAACACCGGGGAG. The genes are TRBV6-4 and TRBJ2-2, with TRBD2 identical over 10 bases. The read finishes 3 residues shy of the CDR3 end, and the germline J gene is used to complete it. The CDR3 consists of 16 residues. V gave up 2 bases and J gave up 0 bases; unmatched junction bases: 0. The germline CDR1 and CDR2 sequences are MRHNA and SNTAGT.

Ten or more counts support this clone. Read sequence stops 3 residues before the CDR3 end, and the germline J gene provides the missing end. The chain joins TRBV7-2 to TRBJ1-1; weak D call: TRBD1 (5 bases). Between the trimmed V and J ends, which lost 5 bases and 5 bases, there was a span of 15 bases. Per germline, CDR1 SGHTA and CDR2 FQGNSA. The CDR3 is 14 amino acids. CDR3: CASSAQGGITEAFF. CDR3 DNA, as far as it was read: TGTGCCAGCAGCGCCCAGGGAGGGATTACTGAA.

This clone has ten or more counts. The covered CDR3 bases are TGTGCCAGCAGTGAAACTAGCGGGTTCCAAGAGACC. It is translated as CASSETSGFQET. In full, the CDR3 reads CASSETSGFQETQYF. The chain has TRBV2 and TRBJ2-5; 9 bases are a match to TRBD2. The read terminates 3 residues ahead of where the CDR3 ends, so the germline J gene completes it. Germline V gene lookup returns CDR1 SNHLY and CDR2 FYNNEI. V trimming: 2 bases; J trimming: 1 base; junction bases outside the gene matches: 2. This CDR3 region has 15 residues.

This clone was seen repeatedly, ten times or more. The observed sequence ends 3 residues before the CDR3 terminus, with the missing tail filled in from the germline J gene. The chain has TRBV6-1 and TRBJ1-1; TRBD1 is a possible D gene (5 bases). Trimming removed 2 bases from V and 6 bases from J, with 10 bases in between. Germline V gene data show CDR1 as MNHNS and CDR2 as SASEGT. There are 13 residues in the CDR3. The CDR3 reads CASSELFRAEAFF. The CDR3 DNA, read in part, is TGTGCCAGCAGTGAACTGTTCAGGGCTGAA.

This clone has ten or more counts. Read data end 3 residues before the CDR3 end; the end is taken from the germline J gene. The chain has TRBV6-2 or TRBV6-3 and TRBJ1-5; D remains unclear. Trimming removed 1 base from V and 7 bases from J, with 8 bases in between. The CDR3 has 13 residues. Looked up from germline, CDR1 is MNHEY and CDR2 is SVGEGT. CDR3 sequence: CASSYYRGQPQHF. The sequenced CDR3 bases are TGTGCCAGCAGTTACTATCGCGGGCAGCCC.

This clone was recorded at least ten times. The read halts 3 residues ahead of the CDR3 end, with the missing end drawn from the germline J gene. This chain uses TRBV19 with TRBJ1-1; D gene unclear. Trimming took off 6 bases at V and 2 bases at J, with 13 bases between the two ends. The germline V gene has CDR1 LNHDA and CDR2 SQIVND (reference sequence). This CDR3 comprises 14 residues. The CDR3 sequence is CASSQLQVNTEAFF. The CDR3 DNA, read in part, is TGTGCCAGTAGCCAACTGCAGGTTAACACTGAA.

This clone was observed at least ten times. Coverage ceases 3 residues before the CDR3 finishes, and the germline J gene fills in the end. The rearrangement links TRBV30 to TRBJ2-7; D might be TRBD1 (5 bases). The germline V and J ends were trimmed by 1 base and 3 bases, with 13 bases remaining between them. This CDR3 spans 14 amino acids. Germline lookup yields CDR1 GTSNPN and CDR2 SVGIG (reference sequence). The CDR3 loop is CAWSGRDGVYEQYF. The CDR3 DNA, read in part, is TGTGCCTGGAGTGGCAGGGATGGAGTCTACGAG.

This clone was observed at least ten times. Read coverage stops 3 residues before the CDR3 terminus; the germline J gene supplies the remainder. This chain joins TRBV7-2 and TRBJ2-1; 7 bases are shared with TRBD1. Trimming cost V 5 bases and J 3 bases; bases outside gene matches: 7. The CDR3 sequence is 15 residues long. Germline V gene sequence: CDR1 SGHTA, CDR2 FQGNSA. Here the CDR3 reads CASSRGTANYNEQFF. CDR3 bases read: TGTGCCAGCAGCCGAGGGACAGCTAACTACAATGAG.

This clone came up many times. The junction shows a germline mismatch at one end, possibly a read error. The read falls 3 residues short of the CDR3 end, and the missing part is taken from the germline J gene. The gene calls are TRBV5-1 and TRBJ1-4; D not resolved. This CDR3 is built from 14 residues. Germline assignment: CDR1 SGHRS and CDR2 YFSETQ. The sequenced CDR3 bases are TGCGCCAGCAGCTTGGTCTCCACTAGTGAAAAA. This codes for CASSLVSTSEK. The CDR3 in full is CASSLVSTSEKLFF. The full variable domain, its missing parts supplied by reference TRBV5-1 and TRBJ1-4, is KAGVTQTPRYLIKTRGQQVTLSCSPISGHRSVSWYQQTPGQGLQFLFEYFSETQRNKGNFPGRFSGRQFSNSRSEMNVSTLELGDSALYLCASSLVSTSEKLFFGSGTQLSVL.

This clone was counted ten times or more. Sequencing ends 3 residues short of the CDR3 end; the germline J gene provides the rest. The rearrangement joins TRBV15 to TRBJ2-7; 8 bases agree with TRBD2. V lost 4 bases to trimming and J lost 6 bases; unmatched junction nucleotides: 8. The V gene's germline CDR1 is LNHNV and CDR2 YYDKDF (reference sequence). The CDR3 loop spans 14 amino acids. The CDR3 loop is CATSTRTSYREQYF. The CDR3 DNA, read in part, is TGTGCCACCAGCACAAGGACTAGCTACCGCGAG.